The source of this T cell receptor (beta chain) is a study of control samples from healthy donors and cancer patients. Using immunoSEQ multiplex PCR, the repertoire was profiled, and TCRdb retains in-frame clones only, with some absent. The sample comprises around 51,000 clones, about four fifths of which are singletons, and about 9.5% rests with the top ten. The CDR3 contains 15 residues. Per the germline V gene, CDR1 is SGHRS and CDR2 is YFSETQ. Trimming took 7 bases from V and 0 from J, leaving 15 bases between them. The chain has TRBV5-1 and TRBJ2-3; tentatively, D is TRBD2 (6 bases). This TCR came from a man in his sixties or seventies in good health. Sequenced material: blood. CDR3 sequence (DNA): TGCGCCAGCCGGTCCGGGAGCGGTAGCACAGATACGCAGTATTTT. This gives the protein CASRSGSGSTDTQYF.